The rows below give T cell receptor beta chains drawn from one sample of a study of shared clonotypes between healthy human individuals. TCRdb's table, derived via immunoSEQ multiplex PCR, lists solely in-frame clones and lacks some. The data hold over a million clones, with roughly 70% observed a single time. Source material: memory CD4+ T cells sorted from blood. The receptor source for this set is a man younger than 30 in good health. Both conserved end residues are part of each CDR3.

15 | TRBV19 | CASSPGTGRDTEAFF
16 | TRBV10-3 | CAISGGQGGSGDTQYF
16 | TRBV5-1 | CASSRGTAGTGNTIYF
15 | TRBV5-5 | CASSLTLKGNQPQHF
12 | TRBV4-1 | CASSQARGELFF
16 | TRBV5-1 | CASGSGTGTSTDTQYF
12 | TRBV6-1 | CASSDGDTEAFF
15 | TRBV5-1 | CASSLLGQTTYEQYF
15 | TRBV14 | CASSPRLPNNSPLHF
13 | TRBV29-1 | CSVNQGVPYEQYF
15 | TRBV6-6 | CASSYVLRGGETQYF
15 | TRBV6-5 | CASRQTSGEIDTQYF
16 | TRBV11-2 | CASSLGGLAGADTQYF
18 | TRBV7-8 | CASSTTPPSGGARGEQFF
16 | TRBV7-2 | CASSSRTSYSTDTQYF
17 | TRBV7-3 | CASSSTGLNSGANVLTF
15 | TRBV7-2 | CASSRRTGRGTEAFF
15 | TRBV28 | CASSPPTGWNTEAFF
15 | TRBV5-6 | CASSGTGGYGETQYF
16 | TRBV28 | CASNQIGKQGAYGYTF
16 | TRBV4-3 | CASSQDSTGGSGELFF
16 | TRBV7-8 | CASSLRADNSNQPQHF
16 | TRBV4-3 | CASSHGWRDTLGEQFF
14 | TRBV19 | CASSVRGGTDTQYF
14 | TRBV4-1 | CASSLDYSIHEQFF
14 | TRBV7-2 | CASSFTGGGTEAFF
14 | TRBV29-1 | CSVIPWGGQETQYF
13 | TRBV10-2 | CASRTAQGGTQYF
16 | TRBV18 | CASSPQGLPNSYEQYF
15 | TRBV10-2 | CASSRDRGEYNEQFF
16 | TRBV18 | CASSTSGGLGNQPQHF
13 | TRBV7-2 | CASSLRGGNEQFF
16 | TRBV5-1 | CASSLDRGQLGNIQYF
16 | TRBV14 | CASSHLGQGNTGELFF
14 | TRBV5-6 | CASLAGPLNYGYTF
16 | TRBV27 | CASSRGGGRDNYGYTF
15 | TRBV5-1 | CASSLTSGGTGELFF